A selection of T cell receptor beta chains follows, all from one sample in a study of blood T cell repertoires in COVID-19. The method was immunoSEQ multiplex PCR; TCRdb's version includes in-frame clones alone and lacks a portion of them. In the table there are tens of thousands of clones, 76% of which are singletons. The sample comprised peripheral blood. All receptors come from a woman older than 75 with acute or convalescent COVID-19. The CDR3 runs from the conserved cysteine through the conserved F or W. Fields, in order: clone size, V gene, J gene, D gene, CDR3 DNA, CDR3 protein. The D gene is left open where the match is weak. Clone sizes are given selectively: once, few, many, or a class where the clone is expanded.

abundance: NA
v_gene: TRBV21-1
j_gene: TRBJ2-3
d_gene: NA
CDR3nt: TGTGCCAGCAGCCTCCTACGCGATGGTGCAGATACGCAGTATTTT
CDR3aa: CASSLLRDGADTQYF

abundance: NA
v_gene: TRBV29-1
j_gene: TRBJ2-3
d_gene: TRBD2
CDR3nt: TGCAGCGTTGAGGCGGGAGGCACAGATACGCAGTATTTT
CDR3aa: CSVEAGGTDTQYF

abundance: NA
v_gene: TRBV4-3
j_gene: TRBJ2-7
d_gene: TRBD2
CDR3nt: TGCGCCAGCAGCCAAGAGATAGCGGGAGGGCTCGCCTACGAGCAGTACTTC
CDR3aa: CASSQEIAGGLAYEQYF

abundance: NA
v_gene: TRBV3-1/TRBV3-2
j_gene: TRBJ2-5
d_gene: NA
CDR3nt: TGTGCCAGCAGCCAAGATAACAGGATACAATCCTTTAAAGAGACCCAGTACTTC
CDR3aa: CASSQDNRIQSFKETQYF

abundance: few
v_gene: TRBV27
j_gene: TRBJ1-5
d_gene: NA
CDR3nt: TGTGCCAGCAGCCCCCAGGGGCAGCCCCAGCATTTT
CDR3aa: CASSPQGQPQHF

abundance: once
v_gene: TRBV6-5
j_gene: TRBJ2-7
d_gene: TRBD1
CDR3nt: TGTGCCAGCAGACCCTGGACAGGGGGGACCTACGAGCAGTACTTC
CDR3aa: CASRPWTGGTYEQYF

abundance: NA
v_gene: TRBV6-6
j_gene: TRBJ2-3
d_gene: TRBD2
CDR3nt: TGTGCCAGCGTAACTAGCGGGCACACAGATACGCAGTATTTT
CDR3aa: CASVTSGHTDTQYF

abundance: NA
v_gene: TRBV5-1
j_gene: TRBJ1-1
d_gene: TRBD1
CDR3nt: TGCGCCAGCAGCATAAACCCCGGAGGACAGGGGTACACTGAAGCTTTCTTT
CDR3aa: CASSINPGGQGYTEAFF

abundance: NA
v_gene: TRBV27
j_gene: TRBJ2-1
d_gene: TRBD2
CDR3nt: TGTGCCAGCAGTTTCCGTATAGCGGGAGGGCACAATGAGCAGTTCTTC
CDR3aa: CASSFRIAGGHNEQFF

abundance: NA
v_gene: TRBV10-3
j_gene: TRBJ1-1
d_gene: NA
CDR3nt: TGTGCCATCAGCCCCGGGGGGATTGAAGCTTTCTTT
CDR3aa: CAISPGGIEAFF

abundance: NA
v_gene: TRBV3-1/TRBV3-2
j_gene: TRBJ2-2
d_gene: TRBD1
CDR3nt: TGTGCCAGCACCCTAGGACAGGGGGCCACCGGGGAGCTGTTTTTT
CDR3aa: CASTLGQGATGELFF

abundance: NA
v_gene: TRBV5-4
j_gene: TRBJ1-4
d_gene: NA
CDR3nt: TGTGCCAGCAGCCCCCGGGGGGGGGCGACTGAAAAACTGTTTTTT
CDR3aa: CASSPRGGATEKLFF

abundance: NA
v_gene: TRBV7-8
j_gene: TRBJ1-3
d_gene: NA
CDR3nt: TGTGCCAGCAGCTTAGACCGGGACATCAATGGAAACACCATATATTTT
CDR3aa: CASSLDRDINGNTIYF

abundance: NA
v_gene: TRBV24-1
j_gene: TRBJ2-5
d_gene: NA
CDR3nt: TGTGCCACCAGTGATTTGGGGCAGGGTGGGGTTGAGACCCAGTACTTC
CDR3aa: CATSDLGQGGVETQYF

abundance: NA
v_gene: TRBV7-8
j_gene: TRBJ1-1
d_gene: NA
CDR3nt: TGTGCCAGCAGCCTCGGACGATCCTCAGGATACCGGGGAGGTGAAGCTTTCTTT
CDR3aa: CASSLGRSSGYRGGEAFF

abundance: NA
v_gene: TRBV4-3
j_gene: TRBJ1-2
d_gene: NA
CDR3nt: TGCGCCAGCAGCCAAGAGGCACAGGGAGATGGCTACACCTTC
CDR3aa: CASSQEAQGDGYTF

abundance: NA
v_gene: TRBV4-2
j_gene: TRBJ2-1
d_gene: TRBD1
CDR3nt: TGTGCCAGCAGCCAAGGACAGGGGGTATACAATGAGCAGTTCTTC
CDR3aa: CASSQGQGVYNEQFF

abundance: NA
v_gene: TRBV28
j_gene: TRBJ1-5
d_gene: TRBD1
CDR3nt: TGTGCCAGCGTACAGGGGGGGGGCAATCAGCCCCAGCATTTT
CDR3aa: CASVQGGGNQPQHF

abundance: few
v_gene: TRBV5-1
j_gene: TRBJ1-6
d_gene: TRBD1
CDR3nt: TGCGCCAGCAGCTCATCAGGGGGCAATTCACCCCTCCACTTT
CDR3aa: CASSSSGGNSPLHF

abundance: NA
v_gene: TRBV24-1
j_gene: TRBJ2-2
d_gene: NA
CDR3nt: TGTGCCACCAGGGGCTTGGGTAGCACCGGGGAGCTGTTTTTT
CDR3aa: CATRGLGSTGELFF

abundance: few
v_gene: TRBV19
j_gene: TRBJ1-4
d_gene: NA
CDR3nt: TGTGCCAGTAGTATAGGGGGCGCAAGCAGAGGTGAAAAACTGTTTTTT
CDR3aa: CASSIGGASRGEKLFF

abundance: many
v_gene: TRBV9
j_gene: TRBJ2-1
d_gene: NA
CDR3nt: TGTGCCAGCAGGAGTAAGATCAATGAGCAGTTCTTC
CDR3aa: CASRSKINEQFF

abundance: medium-sized
v_gene: TRBV7-9
j_gene: TRBJ2-3
d_gene: TRBD2
CDR3nt: TGTGCCACCCCTAGCGGGGAGGGGACAGATACGCAGTATTTT
CDR3aa: CATPSGEGTDTQYF

abundance: NA
v_gene: TRBV28
j_gene: TRBJ2-1
d_gene: TRBD2
CDR3nt: TGTGCCAGCAGTCCCGGGACTAGCGGGGGTTATGAGCAGTTCTTC
CDR3aa: CASSPGTSGGYEQFF

abundance: NA
v_gene: TRBV6-5
j_gene: TRBJ2-1
d_gene: NA
CDR3nt: TGTGCCAGCAGTTGGAGAGTGCCCAACTACAATGAGCAGTTCTTC
CDR3aa: CASSWRVPNYNEQFF

abundance: few
v_gene: TRBV18
j_gene: TRBJ1-6
d_gene: TRBD1
CDR3nt: TGTGCCAGCTCTCTTGAGACAGGGAAATATAATTCACCCCTCCACTTT
CDR3aa: CASSLETGKYNSPLHF

abundance: NA
v_gene: TRBV28
j_gene: TRBJ1-6
d_gene: TRBD1
CDR3nt: TGTGCCAGCACCTTGGACAGGATTTCACCCCTCCACTTT
CDR3aa: CASTLDRISPLHF

abundance: NA
v_gene: TRBV2
j_gene: TRBJ1-1
d_gene: TRBD1
CDR3nt: TGTGCCAGCAAATCACCCATATCCGGGACAGCAGACACTGAAGCTTTCTTT
CDR3aa: CASKSPISGTADTEAFF